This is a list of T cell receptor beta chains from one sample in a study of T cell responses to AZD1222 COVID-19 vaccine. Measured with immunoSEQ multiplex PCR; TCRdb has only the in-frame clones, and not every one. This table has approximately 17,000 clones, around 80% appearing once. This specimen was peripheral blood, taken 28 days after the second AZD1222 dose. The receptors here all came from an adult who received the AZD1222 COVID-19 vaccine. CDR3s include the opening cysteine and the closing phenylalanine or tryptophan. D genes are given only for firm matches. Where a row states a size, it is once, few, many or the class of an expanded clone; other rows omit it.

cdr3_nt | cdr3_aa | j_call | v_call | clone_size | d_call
TGTGCCAGCAGCAAGAGGAGGTTGAGACAGGGGTATCAGCCCCAGCATTTT | CASSKRRLRQGYQPQHF | TRBJ1-5 | TRBV7-6 | . | TRBD1
TGCGCCAGCAGCTCGGGGACCTTGTTCACTGAAGCTTTCTTT | CASSSGTLFTEAFF | TRBJ1-1 | TRBV5-1 | . | .
TGTGCCAGCAGCCAAGCTGGGACGCGTAACTATGGCTACACCTTC | CASSQAGTRNYGYTF | TRBJ1-2 | TRBV4-2 | . | .
TGTGCCAGCTCACCACCAGGGTATCAGAATGGCTACACCTTC | CASSPPGYQNGYTF | TRBJ1-2 | TRBV18 | . | .
TGTGCCAGCAGCCCCGGGGGGGGTGCCTATGGCTACACCTTC | CASSPGGGAYGYTF | TRBJ1-2 | TRBV7-8 | few | .
TGTGCCAGCAGCCCCCTCGTTGGAGGGGCAAGCACAGATACGCAGTATTTT | CASSPLVGGASTDTQYF | TRBJ2-3 | TRBV14 | . | .
TGTGCCAGCTCACCGGGTGAAGGGGGGTCTCGAAAACTGTTTTTT | CASSPGEGGSRKLFF | TRBJ1-4 | TRBV18 | . | .
TGTGCCAGCACCCCGGGTCCTTATAGCAATCAGCCCCAGCATTTT | CASTPGPYSNQPQHF | TRBJ1-5 | TRBV2 | . | .
TGTGCCAGCCAAGAGAGCACAGATACGCAGTATTTT | CASQESTDTQYF | TRBJ2-3 | TRBV12-3/TRBV12-4 | . | .
TGTGCCAGCAGTTACTGGGCAGGTGCCTACGAGCAGTACTTC | CASSYWAGAYEQYF | TRBJ2-7 | TRBV6-5 | . | .
TGCGCCAGCAGCCGTCGAGCGGGCACTTTGGGGGAGACCCAGTACTTC | CASSRRAGTLGETQYF | TRBJ2-5 | TRBV5-1 | . | .
TGTGCCAGCAGCCCCCTCGGGGACCCCGAGCAGTACTTC | CASSPLGDPEQYF | TRBJ2-7 | TRBV11-3 | . | .
TGTGCCGGAGGGGGACAATCTAACTATGGCTACACCTTC | CAGGGQSNYGYTF | TRBJ1-2 | TRBV28 | . | .
TGTGCCAGCAGTGAGCTGGGGTACGAGCAGTACTTC | CASSELGYEQYF | TRBJ2-7 | TRBV2 | few | .
TGCGCCAGCAGCTTTCGCGGTGCGGGGGCCACCGGGGAGCTGTTTTTT | CASSFRGAGATGELFF | TRBJ2-2 | TRBV4-1 | . | .
TGCGCCAGCAGTGAGGCCGGGGAGCTGTTTTTT | CASSEAGELFF | TRBJ2-2 | TRBV10-1 | once | .
TGTGCCAGCCAGGGGGGATATACTGAAGCTTTCTTT | CASQGGYTEAFF | TRBJ1-1 | TRBV2 | . | TRBD1
TGTGCCAGCAGCCCATGGGGTCAGCCCCAGCATTTT | CASSPWGQPQHF | TRBJ1-5 | TRBV7-8 | . | .
TGTGCCAGCAGTGAATGGTACGATCAGCCCCAGCATTTT | CASSEWYDQPQHF | TRBJ1-5 | TRBV25-1 | few | .
TGTGCCAGCAGTGTTCTGGTCGCGAACACTGAAGCTTTCTTT | CASSVLVANTEAFF | TRBJ1-1 | TRBV28 | . | .
TGTGCCAGCAGTTTCGACAGGTTCAATCAGCCCCAGCATTTT | CASSFDRFNQPQHF | TRBJ1-5 | TRBV28 | . | .
TGTGCCAGCAGCCAGTCTTATAGCAATCAGCCCCAGCATTTT | CASSQSYSNQPQHF | TRBJ1-5 | TRBV7-2 | few | .
TGTGCCAGCAGCTTCCCCCTACAGGACAGGGGGGTTATTGGAAACACCATATATTTT | CASSFPLQDRGVIGNTIYF | TRBJ1-3 | TRBV7-9 | . | TRBD1
TGCGCCAGCAAGGCGGGAGATCAGCCCCAGCATTTT | CASKAGDQPQHF | TRBJ1-5 | TRBV10-2 | . | .
TGTGCCAGCTCACCACAGCGGGGGATCACCGGGGAGCTGTTTTTT | CASSPQRGITGELFF | TRBJ2-2 | TRBV18 | . | TRBD2